The rows below give T cell receptor beta chains drawn from one sample of a study of cytomegalovirus exposure and HLA in healthy donors. This table comes from immunoSEQ multiplex PCR, and its TCRdb copy is limited to in-frame clones, with some not included. The sample records over 85,000 clones, 77% being singletons. Sequenced input: PBMCs. Receptors were obtained from a female donor in good health and CMV-seronegative. The CDR3 runs from the conserved cysteine through the conserved F or W. Fields, in order: V gene, clone size, CDR3 protein. The size of a clone is reported for some rows only, either as once, few or many, or as a class for expanded clones.

>TRBV9|once
CASSAGQGNGYTF
>TRBV15|-
CATSWEHQETQYF
>TRBV30|few
CAWRDWAAPAGYTF
>TRBV7-9|-
CASSSIAGKNNEQFF
>TRBV19|-
CASTKRTVYNSPLHF
>TRBV7-6|-
CASSLGTSGRARETQYF
>TRBV27|few
CASSLGGGRSPYEQYF
>TRBV10-3|-
CAISESRGYGYTF
>TRBV6-1|-
CASRLTGIVSPLHF
>TRBV5-4|few
CASSFPDRNIYEQYF
>TRBV7-9|once
CASSLDYPAEPQHF
>TRBV5-1|few
CASSLRTHPGTGELFF
>TRBV15|-
CATSRDGVGTDTQYF
>TRBV5-6|once
CASSLVQIHQETQYF
>TRBV7-2|-
CASSLLGGGITDTQYF
>TRBV7-3|-
CASSLIPGDNYGYTF
>TRBV7-2|-
CASTLVGERTDTQYF
>TRBV9|-
CASSAARAGDRYEQYF
>TRBV5-4|-
CASTPGTGVTNEQFF
>TRBV6-6|-
CASSYSTQRTEAFF
>TRBV30|-
CAWRGKGTGEDTQYF
>TRBV7-7|-
CASSLEGRVGEKLFF
>TRBV27|-
CATRKRWDQETQYF
>TRBV7-6|-
CASSLDIGFQETQYF
>TRBV5-1|-
CASSYDSPGNTIYF
>TRBV7-9|-
CASSPPATGDYGYTF
>TRBV11-2|-
CASSPRDSRTEAFF
>TRBV6-5|-
CASRQLAGGTDTQYF
>TRBV5-5|-
CASSSRTEYTEAFF
>TRBV19|-
CASSIRDELQRQEAFF
>TRBV29-1|-
CSVEARADYGYTF
>TRBV27|-
CASSYYRALNTEAFF
>TRBV29-1|-
CSVALSGSREDTQYF
>TRBV6-1|-
CASSETLAGRGDTQYF
>TRBV6-5|-
CASSYSMASGANEQFF
>TRBV30|few
CAWSAANTGELFF
>TRBV2|few
CASSGRDSFTDTQYF
>TRBV9|-
CASSVAGMNTEAFF
>TRBV5-1|once
CASSLLGRGTGELFF
>TRBV9|-
CASRPPRDRGTEAFF
>TRBV30|-
CAWSTGQNTEAFF
>TRBV19|once
CASSPQGILYEQYF
>TRBV14|-
CASSQVGTGSFYGYTF
>TRBV28|once
CAMGTSERPDTQYF
>TRBV18|-
CASSPLAVPGHSISNQPQHF
>TRBV4-3|-
CASSQGLTSLTWQFF
>TRBV19|-
CASSTGQASSTGELFF
>TRBV6-5|-
CASTGTGWGDQPQHF
>TRBV30|-
CAWTPTGNEETQYF
>TRBV21-1|-
CASSSRTDVEQYF
>TRBV5-1|-
CASSSGVSTDTQYF
>TRBV5-1|few
CASSLNFEQYF
>TRBV27|-
CASSLRREIRSTDTQYF
>TRBV29-1|-
CSVQGVLNTEAFF
>TRBV7-6|once
CASSISEDTGELFF
>TRBV2|-
CASSERLAGGFSYNEQFF
>TRBV5-1|-
CASSSDRMNTEAFF
>TRBV30|-
CACATGQVFGTEAFF
>TRBV19|-
CASSLLHRDPALKQPQHF
>TRBV28|few
CASLPPLAGGPGEQYF